The subject of this entry is one T cell receptor beta chain. Its antigen remains unknown. Sequencing targeted expressed TCRB transcripts, as all isolated RNA had been reverse transcribed. Measured with immunoSEQ multiplex PCR; TCRdb has only the in-frame clones, and not every one. The table has about 160,000 clones, roughly 8% seen once. This sample is part of a study of beta chain features in type 1 diabetes. Trimming pared 7 bases from V and 12 bases from J, leaving 20 bases between. CDR1 and CDR2 from the germline V gene are SGHNT and YYREEE (reference sequence). The CDR3 spans 14 residues. Study outcomes and limitations: TCRB CDR3s from Type 1 diabetes patients were moderately but significantly shorter in all four CD4+ subsets.

This receptor was taken from a woman aged 18-30 years with type 1 diabetes. This chain connects TRBV5-4 to TRBJ1-6; unclear D gene. Sequenced input: central memory CD4+ T cells from blood. The DNA for the CDR3 is TGTGCCAGCGGAGGAATAAGCTCCCTTAAACCCCTCCACTTT. Translation: CASGGISSLKPLHF.